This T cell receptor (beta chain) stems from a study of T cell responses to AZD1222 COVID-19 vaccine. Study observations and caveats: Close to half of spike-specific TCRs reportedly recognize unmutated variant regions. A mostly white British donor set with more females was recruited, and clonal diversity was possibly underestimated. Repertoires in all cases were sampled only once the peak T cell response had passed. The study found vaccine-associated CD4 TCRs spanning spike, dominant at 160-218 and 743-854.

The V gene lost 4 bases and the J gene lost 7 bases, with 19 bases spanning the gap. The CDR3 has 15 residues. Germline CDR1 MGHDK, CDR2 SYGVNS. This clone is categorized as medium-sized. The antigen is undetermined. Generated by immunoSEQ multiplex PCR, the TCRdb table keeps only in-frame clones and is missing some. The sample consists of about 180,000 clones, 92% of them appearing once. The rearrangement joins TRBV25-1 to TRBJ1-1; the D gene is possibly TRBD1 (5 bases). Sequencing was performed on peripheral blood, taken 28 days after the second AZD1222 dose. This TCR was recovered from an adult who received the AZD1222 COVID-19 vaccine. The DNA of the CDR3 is TGTGCCAGCAGTGGTTCCGTGATGGGGACCCTTGAAGCTTTCTTT. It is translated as CASSGSVMGTLEAFF.